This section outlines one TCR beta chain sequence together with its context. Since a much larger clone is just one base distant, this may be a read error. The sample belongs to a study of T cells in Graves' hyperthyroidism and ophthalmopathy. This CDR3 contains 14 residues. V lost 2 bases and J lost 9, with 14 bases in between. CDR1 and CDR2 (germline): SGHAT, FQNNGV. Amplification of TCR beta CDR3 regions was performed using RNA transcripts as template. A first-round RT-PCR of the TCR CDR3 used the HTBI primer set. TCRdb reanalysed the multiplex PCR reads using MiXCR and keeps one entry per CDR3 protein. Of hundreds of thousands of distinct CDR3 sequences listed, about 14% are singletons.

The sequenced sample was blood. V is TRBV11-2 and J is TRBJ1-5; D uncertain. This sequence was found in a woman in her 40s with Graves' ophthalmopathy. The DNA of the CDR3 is TGTGCCAGCAGCTTATATGATTCGGGCCTGCCCCAGCATTTT. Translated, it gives CASSLYDSGLPQHF.